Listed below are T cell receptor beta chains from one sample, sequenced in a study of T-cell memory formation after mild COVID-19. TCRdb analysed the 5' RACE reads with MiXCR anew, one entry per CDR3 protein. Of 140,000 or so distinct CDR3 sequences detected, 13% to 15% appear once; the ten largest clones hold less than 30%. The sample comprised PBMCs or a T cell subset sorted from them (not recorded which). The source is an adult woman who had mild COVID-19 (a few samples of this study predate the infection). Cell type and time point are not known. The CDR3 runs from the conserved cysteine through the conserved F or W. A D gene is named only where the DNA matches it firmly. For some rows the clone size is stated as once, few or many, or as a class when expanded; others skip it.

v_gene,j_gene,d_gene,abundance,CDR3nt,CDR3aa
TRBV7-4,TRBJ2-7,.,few,TGTGCCAGCAGCTTAGTCCAGATCTACGAGCAGTACTTC,CASSLVQIYEQYF
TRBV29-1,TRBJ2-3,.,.,TGCAGCGGGACGGGACTCCGTAGCACAGATACGCAGTATTTT,CSGTGLRSTDTQYF
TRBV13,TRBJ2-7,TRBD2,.,TGTGCCAGCAGCTTAGGACTAGCGGGATCCTACGAGCAGTACTTC,CASSLGLAGSYEQYF
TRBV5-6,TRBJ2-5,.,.,TGTGCCAGCAGCTTGACCAAGACAGGCTTCAAGGAGACCCAGTACTTC,CASSLTKTGFKETQYF
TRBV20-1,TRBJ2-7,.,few,TGCAGTGCTAGAGGGCAGGCGACCTACGAGCAGTACTTC,CSARGQATYEQYF
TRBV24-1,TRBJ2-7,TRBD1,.,TGTGCCACCAGTGACCCGGACAGGGGGCATGACGAGCAGTACTTC,CATSDPDRGHDEQYF
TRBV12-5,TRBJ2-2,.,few,TGTGCTAGTGGTTTTTTTCGCCGGGACCCCACCGGGGAGCTGTTTTTT,CASGFFRRDPTGELFF
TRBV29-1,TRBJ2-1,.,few,TGCAGCGTTGGCAGGGACCTTAGCTACAATGAGCAGTTCTTC,CSVGRDLSYNEQFF
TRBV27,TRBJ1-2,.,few,TGTGCCAGCAGTTTAAAAGGGTCGACCTATGGCTACACCTTC,CASSLKGSTYGYTF
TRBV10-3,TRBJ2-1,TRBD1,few,TGTGCCATCAGTGGGACAGGGGACTCGGCCTACAATGAGCAGTTCTTC,CAISGTGDSAYNEQFF
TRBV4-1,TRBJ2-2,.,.,TGCGCCAGCAGCCAAGAGACCACCGGGGAGCTGTTTTTT,CASSQETTGELFF
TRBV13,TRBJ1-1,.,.,TGTGCCAGCAGCTTAGGCCGAAGCCCTGCGACTGAAGCTTTCTTT,CASSLGRSPATEAFF
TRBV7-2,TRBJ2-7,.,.,TGTGCCAGCAACATCCTAGGAACGGGCGAGCAGTACTTC,CASNILGTGEQYF
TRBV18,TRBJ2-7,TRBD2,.,TGTGCCAGCTCACCACAAACGGGGGGTGACTACGAGCAGTACTTC,CASSPQTGGDYEQYF
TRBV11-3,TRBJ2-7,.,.,TGTGCCAGCAGCTTAGGTCCCAGCTCCTACGAGCAGTACTTC,CASSLGPSSYEQYF
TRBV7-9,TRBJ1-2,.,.,TGTGCCAGCAGCCTTATCAGGGGACTGAACTATGGCTACACCTTC,CASSLIRGLNYGYTF
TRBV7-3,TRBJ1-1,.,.,TGTGCCAGCAGCGTCACGGGGATGAACACTGAAGCTTTCTTT,CASSVTGMNTEAFF
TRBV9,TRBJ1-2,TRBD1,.,TGTGCCAGCAGCGTAAACAGGGGTGCTAACTATGGCTACACCTTC,CASSVNRGANYGYTF
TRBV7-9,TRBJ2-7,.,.,TGTGCCAGCAGCTCCCACCGGGGCAACCCAAGAGGTTACGAGCAGTACTTC,CASSSHRGNPRGYEQYF
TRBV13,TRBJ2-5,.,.,TGTGCCAGCAGCACTTCAGGGTTGGCCCAGTACTTC,CASSTSGLAQYF
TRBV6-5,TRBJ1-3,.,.,TGTGCCAGCACCCCGAACATGTGGCCTGGAAACACCATATATTTT,CASTPNMWPGNTIYF
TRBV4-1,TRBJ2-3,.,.,TGCGCCAGCAGCCAAGGGGTGGGAGTTACAGATACGCAGTATTTT,CASSQGVGVTDTQYF
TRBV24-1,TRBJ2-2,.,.,TGTGCCACCAGTGATTATCAGGACTACACCGGGGAGCTGTTTTTT,CATSDYQDYTGELFF
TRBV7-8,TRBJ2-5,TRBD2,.,TGTGCCAGCAGCTTAGTGGCTAGCGGGAGATATAAGGAGACCCAGTACTTC,CASSLVASGRYKETQYF
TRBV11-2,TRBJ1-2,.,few,TGTGCCAGCAGCCTAGGCGGGGGTCGGAGGTATGGCTACACCTTC,CASSLGGGRRYGYTF
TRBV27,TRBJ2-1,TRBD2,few,TGTGCCAGCAGTTCGGGGGGGACTTCCTACAATGAGCAGTTCTTC,CASSSGGTSYNEQFF
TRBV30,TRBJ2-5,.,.,TGTGCCTGGAGTGTAGGAGAAGAGACCCAGTACTTC,CAWSVGEETQYF
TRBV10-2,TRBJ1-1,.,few,TGCGCCAGCAGTGACTCGGGTTACACGGAAGCTTTCTTT,CASSDSGYTEAFF
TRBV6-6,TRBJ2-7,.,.,TGTGCCAGCAGTTTCTCCCTCATAAGCGGACTTCCCGAGGCCTACGAGCAGTACTTC,CASSFSLISGLPEAYEQYF
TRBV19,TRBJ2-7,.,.,TGTGCCAGTAGTATACCAGGTTACGAGCAGTACTTC,CASSIPGYEQYF
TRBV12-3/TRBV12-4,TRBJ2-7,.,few,TGTGCCAGCAGTTTCCGGACGGGCGCCTACGAGCAGTACTTC,CASSFRTGAYEQYF
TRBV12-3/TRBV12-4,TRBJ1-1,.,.,TGTGCCAGCAGTTTAATGTGGGTAGCTGAAGCTTTCTTT,CASSLMWVAEAFF
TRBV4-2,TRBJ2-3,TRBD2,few,TGTGCCAGCAGCCAAGATCTAGCGGGGGACTCAGATACGCAGTATTTT,CASSQDLAGDSDTQYF
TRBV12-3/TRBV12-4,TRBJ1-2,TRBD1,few,TGTGCCAGCAGTTTAATCCCGCAGGGGGCGGTATATGGCTACACCTTC,CASSLIPQGAVYGYTF
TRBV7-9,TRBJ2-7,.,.,TGTGCCAGCAGCCCAGACCCTACTAGCTACGAGCAGTACTTC,CASSPDPTSYEQYF
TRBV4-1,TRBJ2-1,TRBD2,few,TGCGCCAGCAGCCAAGCCAGGACTAGCGGGATAGTTTACAATGAGCAGTTCTTC,CASSQARTSGIVYNEQFF
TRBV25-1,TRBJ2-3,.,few,TGTGCCAGCAGTGAGACCCTCGGCACAGATACGCAGTATTTT,CASSETLGTDTQYF
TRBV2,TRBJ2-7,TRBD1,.,TGTGCCAGCAGTGGTGACAGGGTCTCCTACGAGCAGTACTTC,CASSGDRVSYEQYF
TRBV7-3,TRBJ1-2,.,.,TGTGCCAGCAGCCACGAGGGAGATGGCTACACCTTC,CASSHEGDGYTF
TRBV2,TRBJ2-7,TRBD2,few,TGTGCCAGCAGCGGGACTAGCGGGAAACTATACGAGCAGTACTTC,CASSGTSGKLYEQYF
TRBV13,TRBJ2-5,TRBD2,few,TGTGCCAGCTCCCTAGCGGGGGCGGAGACCCAGTACTTC,CASSLAGAETQYF
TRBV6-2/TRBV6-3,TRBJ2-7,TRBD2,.,TGTGCCAGCAGAAAGCGGGAGGAACTACGCGAGCAGTACTTC,CASRKREELREQYF
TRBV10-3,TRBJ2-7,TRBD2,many,TGTGCCATCAGTGACGCGACTAGCCCCTACGAGCAGTACTTC,CAISDATSPYEQYF
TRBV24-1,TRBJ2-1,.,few,TGTGCCACCAGTGATTTGCGGGCAGGGTGGTCCTACAATGAGCAGTTCTTC,CATSDLRAGWSYNEQFF
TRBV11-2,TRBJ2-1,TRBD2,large,TGTGCCAGCAGCCCACTATTATTGGGGACTAGTCGGCCCTACAATGAGCAGTTCTTC,CASSPLLLGTSRPYNEQFF